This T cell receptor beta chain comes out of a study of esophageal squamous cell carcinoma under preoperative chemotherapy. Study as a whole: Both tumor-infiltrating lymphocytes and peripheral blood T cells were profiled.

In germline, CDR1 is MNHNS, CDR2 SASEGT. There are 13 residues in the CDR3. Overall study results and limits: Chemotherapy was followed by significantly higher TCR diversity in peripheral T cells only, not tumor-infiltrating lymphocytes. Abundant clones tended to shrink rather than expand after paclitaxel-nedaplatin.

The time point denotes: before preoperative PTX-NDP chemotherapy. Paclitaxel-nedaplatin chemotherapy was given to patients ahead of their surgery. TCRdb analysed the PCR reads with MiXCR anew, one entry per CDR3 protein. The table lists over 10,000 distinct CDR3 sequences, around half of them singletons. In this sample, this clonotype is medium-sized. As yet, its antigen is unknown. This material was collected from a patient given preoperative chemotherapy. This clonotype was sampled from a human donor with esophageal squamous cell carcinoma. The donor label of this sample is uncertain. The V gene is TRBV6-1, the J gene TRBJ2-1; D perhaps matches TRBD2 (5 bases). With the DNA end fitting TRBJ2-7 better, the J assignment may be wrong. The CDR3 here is CASREESSYEQYF. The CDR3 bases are TGTGCCAGCAGGGAGGAGAGCTCCTACGAGCAGTACTTC.